Listed below are T cell receptor beta chains from one sample, sequenced in a study of blood T cell repertoires in COVID-19. Clones were read by immunoSEQ multiplex PCR, and TCRdb kept only the in-frame ones, dropping some. The sample includes 140,000 or so clones, under 90% of them seen just once. Sequences were obtained from peripheral blood. The receptor set was obtained from a man aged 70-80 years who had recovered from COVID-19. CDR3s include the opening cysteine and the closing phenylalanine or tryptophan. D genes are given only for firm matches. Clone size is given for some rows only: seen once, a few or many times, or a class if the clone is expanded.

V,size,J,D,DNA,CDR3
TRBV5-1,few,TRBJ2-7,TRBD1,TGCGCCAGCAGCGAAAGGACAGGGAGCCACGAGCAGTACTTC,CASSERTGSHEQYF
TRBV29-1,-,TRBJ2-3,TRBD2,TGCAGCGTTCGAGGGGCTAGCGGGTACACAGATACGCAGTATTTT,CSVRGASGYTDTQYF
TRBV27,-,TRBJ1-4,-,TGTGCCAGCAGCGTCCGGGGAACTAATGAAAAACTGTTTTTT,CASSVRGTNEKLFF
TRBV5-1,-,TRBJ1-6,-,TGCGCCAGCAGCTTGGCCGGCGCAGGGAATTCACCCCTCCACTTT,CASSLAGAGNSPLHF
TRBV7-8,-,TRBJ2-7,-,TGTGCCAGCAGCTTAGATGTACTCAACTACGAGCAGTACTTC,CASSLDVLNYEQYF
TRBV12-3/TRBV12-4,once,TRBJ1-3,-,TGTGCCAGCGAAGGCGGGTCTGGAAACACCATATATTTT,CASEGGSGNTIYF
TRBV19,-,TRBJ1-1,-,TGTGCCAGTAGAGGGACTCCCGTTATGGGAACTTTCTTT,CASRGTPVMGTFF
TRBV7-9,-,TRBJ2-7,-,TGTGCCAGCAGCCAGGCGTACTCCTACGAGCAGTACTTC,CASSQAYSYEQYF
TRBV11-3,-,TRBJ2-5,TRBD2,TGTGCCAGCAGCCTCGGCTCTAGCGGGAGCCTTGAGACCCAGTACTTC,CASSLGSSGSLETQYF
TRBV3-1/TRBV3-2,-,TRBJ1-2,-,TGTGCCAGCAGTCCCAGGGAAAACTATGGCTACACCTTC,CASSPRENYGYTF
TRBV14,few,TRBJ1-4,-,TGTGCCAGCAGCGCCGGGACATTGCGGGAAAAACTGTTTTTT,CASSAGTLREKLFF
TRBV7-6,few,TRBJ2-7,TRBD2,TGTGCCAGCAGCTTAGTGGCTAGCGGGAACCCCTACGAGCAGTACTTC,CASSLVASGNPYEQYF
TRBV6-6,-,TRBJ2-7,-,TGTGCCAGCAGTTACTCGGACGGGACCTACGAGCAGTACTTC,CASSYSDGTYEQYF
TRBV19,-,TRBJ2-1,TRBD2,TGTGCCAGTAGTATTACTAGCGGGAGGAATGAGCAGTTCTTC,CASSITSGRNEQFF
TRBV9,-,TRBJ2-2,-,TGTGCCAGCAGCGTAAATAAAAGGTCAGGGAACACCGGGGAGCTGTTTTTT,CASSVNKRSGNTGELFF
TRBV12-3/TRBV12-4,-,TRBJ1-5,-,TGTGCCAGCAGTTTAGCTGGCGGCCGGGCCCAGCATTTT,CASSLAGGRAQHF
TRBV27,-,TRBJ2-1,TRBD1,TGTGCCAGCAGTTTGGCCGGGACAGCCTACAATGAGCAGTTCTTC,CASSLAGTAYNEQFF
TRBV11-2,-,TRBJ2-3,TRBD2,TGTGCCAGCAGCTTAACCCTGGGCGGGAGGGACACAGATACGCAGTATTTT,CASSLTLGGRDTDTQYF
TRBV5-1,-,TRBJ2-5,TRBD1,TGCGCCAGCAGGCGACAGGGGGCAGGAGGAGAGACCCAGTACTTC,CASRRQGAGGETQYF
TRBV9,many,TRBJ2-1,TRBD2,TGTGCCAGCAGCGTAGGCCCGGGGACTAGCGGGAATATTCTCCATGAGCAGTTCTTC,CASSVGPGTSGNILHEQFF
TRBV5-6,-,TRBJ1-2,-,TGTGCCAGCAGCCTCCCTGCGTCCACAGCTAACTATGGCTACACCTTC,CASSLPASTANYGYTF
TRBV27,-,TRBJ2-7,TRBD1,TGTGCCAGCAGTGGCACCGGGACAGGGGGGAGAAGGCAGTACTTC,CASSGTGTGGRRQYF
TRBV5-4,-,TRBJ1-4,-,TGTGCCAGCAGCTTCCGGGTCGGGGGAGGCGTGGGTGAAAAACTGTTTTTT,CASSFRVGGGVGEKLFF
TRBV11-2,few,TRBJ2-5,-,TGTGCCAGCAGCTTAGTTTTGCGCGGACAAGAGACCCAGTACTTC,CASSLVLRGQETQYF
TRBV6-6,-,TRBJ2-7,-,TGTGCCAGCCGCCCAGGGGACCTTACCTACGAGCAGTACTTC,CASRPGDLTYEQYF
TRBV5-1,-,TRBJ1-6,TRBD1,TGCGCCAGCAGTCCAACAGGGGGCCCATATTCACCCCTCCACTTT,CASSPTGGPYSPLHF
TRBV5-6,once,TRBJ1-2,-,TGTGCCAGCAGCCTTGGAGAAGGAGTAGGCTACACCTTC,CASSLGEGVGYTF
TRBV4-1,-,TRBJ2-2,-,TGCGCCAGCAGCCAAGTAGTTCCGAGCCGCACCGGGGAGCTGTTTTTT,CASSQVVPSRTGELFF
TRBV20-1,-,TRBJ2-3,TRBD2,TGCAGTGCTAGTGGGGGTAGCGGGGACACAGATACGCAGTATTTT,CSASGGSGDTDTQYF
TRBV4-1,-,TRBJ1-2,TRBD1,TGCGCCAGCAGCCAACCGACAGGGAGCCTAACTGGCTACACCTTC,CASSQPTGSLTGYTF
TRBV3-1/TRBV3-2,few,TRBJ2-1,-,TGTGCCAGCAGCCGAGGCAGGGTAGGGCAGAACAATGAGCAGTTCTTC,CASSRGRVGQNNEQFF
TRBV18,-,TRBJ1-1,-,TGTGCCAGCTCACCCAGGAGGGGAACCATGAACACTGAAGCTTTCTTT,CASSPRRGTMNTEAFF
TRBV6-5,once,TRBJ1-1,-,TGTGCCAGCAGACGTCTCGGGGGGTGGAACACTGAAGCTTTCTTT,CASRRLGGWNTEAFF
TRBV5-1,few,TRBJ2-7,-,TGCGCCAGCAGCTTGGACAGCTACTACGAGCAGTACTTC,CASSLDSYYEQYF
TRBV5-6,-,TRBJ2-5,TRBD2,TGTGCCAGCAGCTCTCTAGCGGGAGCGGAGACCCAGTACTTC,CASSSLAGAETQYF
TRBV4-2,-,TRBJ2-5,TRBD2,TGTGCCAGCAGCCAAGCGGGAGGGCCAGAGACCCAGTACTTC,CASSQAGGPETQYF
TRBV7-9,once,TRBJ2-1,TRBD2,TGTGCCAGCAGCCCCCGCTTAGCGGGAGGGAACTCCTACAATGAGCAGTTCTTC,CASSPRLAGGNSYNEQFF
TRBV7-2,few,TRBJ2-3,-,TGTGCCAGCAGCTCGACAGACACAGATACGCAGTATTTT,CASSSTDTDTQYF
TRBV3-1/TRBV3-2,once,TRBJ2-7,TRBD1,TGTGCCACCTCGGTCCAGGGACAGACCTACGAGCAGTACTTC,CATSVQGQTYEQYF
TRBV4-2,many,TRBJ2-7,-,TGTGCCAGCAGCCAAGCCCCGGGGTCCCAGTACGAGCAGTACTTC,CASSQAPGSQYEQYF
TRBV18,-,TRBJ2-3,-,TGTGCCAGCTCACCACCGACGCGGACAGATACGCAGTATTTT,CASSPPTRTDTQYF
TRBV9,-,TRBJ2-3,TRBD1,TGTGCCAGCAGCCCGACAATATTGGGACAGGCTAGCACAGATACGCAGTATTTT,CASSPTILGQASTDTQYF
TRBV2,-,TRBJ2-3,-,TGTGCCAGCACCGCGGGACCGGGAGTGGCAGATACGCAGTATTTT,CASTAGPGVADTQYF
TRBV6-5,-,TRBJ2-7,-,TGTGCCAGCAGTTACTCGACAGCTAACTCCTACGAGCAGTACTTC,CASSYSTANSYEQYF
TRBV4-1,once,TRBJ2-7,-,TGCGCCAGCAGCCAAGAAGTCGGGCTAGGCGGGCTCGAGCAGTACTTC,CASSQEVGLGGLEQYF
TRBV7-9,-,TRBJ2-7,-,TGTGCCAGTCTGCCCCCAGGGGGAGGCTACGAGCAGTACTTC,CASLPPGGGYEQYF
TRBV6-5,-,TRBJ2-1,TRBD2,TGTGCCAGCATGCGGGAGGAGGGGGCCTACAATGAGCAGTTCTTC,CASMREEGAYNEQFF
TRBV10-1,few,TRBJ2-2,-,TGCGCCAGCAGCTTACTCCCTTGGAGGGGCACCGGGGAGCTGTTTTTT,CASSLLPWRGTGELFF
TRBV10-3,-,TRBJ1-5,TRBD1,TGTGCCATCAGTGACCAGGGGGCGGGTCAGCCCCAGCATTTT,CAISDQGAGQPQHF
TRBV11-1,-,TRBJ2-7,TRBD1,TGTGCCAGCAGCTCCGGGACAGGGGGGTCTTACGAGCAGTACTTC,CASSSGTGGSYEQYF
TRBV6-5,-,TRBJ1-2,TRBD1,TGTGCCAGCAGCCCCCTTGGGGACAGCATCTATGGCTACACCTTC,CASSPLGDSIYGYTF
TRBV27,-,TRBJ2-3,TRBD2,TGTGCCAGCAGTCTCCGGGTAGCGGGAGATACGCAGTATTTT,CASSLRVAGDTQYF
TRBV5-1,-,TRBJ2-5,TRBD2,TGCGCCAGCAGCTTGTGGGGCGCGGGAGGAGGAAGCTTACAAGAGACCCAGTACTTC,CASSLWGAGGGSLQETQYF
TRBV29-1,-,TRBJ1-2,-,TGCAGCGCTTATACGGATGGCTACACCTTC,CSAYTDGYTF
TRBV7-8,few,TRBJ1-1,TRBD1,TGTGCCAGCAGCTCGACAACAGGGGATACTGAAGCTTTCTTT,CASSSTTGDTEAFF
TRBV3-1/TRBV3-2,-,TRBJ2-3,TRBD2,TGTGCCAGCAGCCTCCTTGGCCGGGAGGGCCTGGAAGATACGCAGTATTTT,CASSLLGREGLEDTQYF
TRBV7-9,-,TRBJ2-3,TRBD2,TGTGCCAGCAGCCCGGGACTAGCGGGAGGAAACACAGATACGCAGTATTTT,CASSPGLAGGNTDTQYF
TRBV19,-,TRBJ1-4,TRBD1,TGTGCCAGTAGTTCACAGGGGGCGACTAATGAAAAACTGTTTTTT,CASSSQGATNEKLFF
TRBV28,-,TRBJ2-5,-,TGTGCCAGCAGTTTGGTGGGCAGCCAAGAGACCCAGTACTTC,CASSLVGSQETQYF